The entry that follows covers one T cell receptor (beta chain) sequence. The data belong to a study of CD8+ T cells in alopecia areata. cDNA reverse transcribed from extracted RNA served as the sequencing template. Profiling relied on immunoSEQ multiplex PCR, and the TCRdb table lists in-frame clones only, not all of them. The sample records roughly 170,000 clones, 50% to 60% being singletons. The CDR3 is 11 residues long. Germline V lookup: CDR1 MGHDK, CDR2 SYGVNS. Trimming shortened V by 2 bases and J by 5 bases, and 2 bases separated the two germline ends. The V call is TRBV25-1, the J call TRBJ2-3, with no clear D. The receptor comes from a human donor with alopecia areata. The source was CD4+ T cells sorted from blood, collected at week 0. CDR3 sequence (DNA): TGTGCCAGCAGTGAACGAGATACGCAGTATTTT. This translates into CASSERDTQYF.